This TCR beta chain was identified during a study of control samples from healthy donors and cancer patients. This CDR3 region has 12 residues. Profiling relied on immunoSEQ multiplex PCR, and the TCRdb table lists in-frame clones only, not all of them. The sample has 95,000 to 150,000 clones, roughly 90% seen once. The V and J genes are TRBV21-1 and TRBJ1-1. TRBV21-1 is marked as a pseudogene. Sequencing was carried out using blood. The TCR originated in a man between 50 and 59 years old in good health. As DNA, the CDR3 is TGTGCCAGCAGCAACCTGGAGTGTGAAGCTTTCTTT. Residues: CASSNLECEAFF.